This is a list of T cell receptor beta chains from one sample in a study of blood T cell repertoires in COVID-19. Assay used: immunoSEQ multiplex PCR; TCRdb lists only in-frame clones, some missing. The table lists 55,000 to 90,000 clones, 81% of them singletons. Sequenced input: peripheral blood. The receptors derive from a woman aged 70-85 years with acute or convalescent COVID-19. The CDR3 runs from the conserved cysteine through the conserved F or W. A D gene is named only where the DNA matches it firmly. The size field is filled for only some rows; it gives once, few, many or a size class.

>NA|NA|TRBV18|TRBJ2-7
CASSPPGTSHSYEQYF
TGTGCCAGCTCACCACCCGGGACTTCGCACTCCTACGAGCAGTACTTC
>TRBD2|NA|TRBV15|TRBJ2-7
CATSREGTSFYEQYF
TGTGCCACCAGCAGGGAAGGGACTAGTTTCTACGAGCAGTACTTC
>NA|few|TRBV29-1|TRBJ1-2
CSVTLSANYGYTF
TGCAGCGTGACACTCTCAGCTAACTATGGCTACACCTTC
>TRBD1|NA|TRBV4-3|TRBJ2-1
CASSPHGGQAYNEQFF
TGCGCCAGCAGCCCCCACGGGGGACAGGCCTACAATGAGCAGTTCTTC
>NA|NA|TRBV15|TRBJ1-2
CATSRDQLQVYGYTF
TGTGCCACCAGCAGAGATCAGCTTCAGGTATATGGCTACACCTTC
>TRBD1|NA|TRBV7-2|TRBJ1-1
CASNQGAGTEAFF
TGTGCCAGCAACCAGGGGGCCGGGACTGAAGCTTTCTTT
>NA|few|TRBV30|TRBJ1-5
CAWSLNRDQPQHF
TGTGCCTGGAGTCTTAATCGGGATCAGCCCCAGCATTTT
>NA|NA|TRBV19|TRBJ2-7
CASSRSDTSEQYF
TGTGCCAGTAGTAGATCGGACACCTCGGAGCAGTACTTC
>NA|NA|TRBV1|TRBJ2-5
CTSSLSNKFRRYQETQYF
TGCACCAGCAGCCTATCCAATAAGTTTCGGCGGTACCAAGAGACCCAGTACTTC
>TRBD1|NA|TRBV6-5|TRBJ2-7
CASSYSHRGEQYF
TGTGCCAGCAGTTACTCGCACAGGGGGGAGCAGTACTTC
>NA|NA|TRBV5-1|TRBJ1-3
CTSSRETGNTIYF
TGCACCAGCAGCCGGGAGACTGGAAACACCATATATTTT
>NA|NA|TRBV6-5|TRBJ1-5
CASSYGPSNQPQHF
TGTGCCAGCAGTTACGGCCCTTCTAATCAGCCCCAGCATTTT
>TRBD1|NA|TRBV19|TRBJ2-2
CASRERQGTTGELFF
TGTGCCAGTAGGGAGAGACAGGGGACCACCGGGGAGCTGTTTTTT
>NA|NA|TRBV30|TRBJ1-1
CAWSDTDTEAFF
TGTGCCTGGAGTGATACAGACACTGAAGCTTTCTTT
>TRBD2|NA|TRBV27|TRBJ2-2
CASSLSLAGGRIGELFF
TGTGCCAGCAGTTTATCCCTAGCGGGGGGGCGGATCGGGGAGCTGTTTTTT
>NA|NA|TRBV27|TRBJ1-3
CASSFSSLNTIYF
TGTGCCAGCAGTTTCTCTTCCTTAAACACCATATATTTT
>NA|NA|TRBV3-1/TRBV3-2|TRBJ2-2
CASSQTGGGAGELFF
TGTGCCAGCAGCCAAACCGGAGGAGGGGCCGGGGAGCTGTTTTTT
>TRBD1|NA|TRBV6-2/TRBV6-3|TRBJ1-5
CASSPPTGGNQPQHF
TGTGCCAGCAGTCCCCCGACAGGGGGCAATCAGCCCCAGCATTTT
>TRBD1|few|TRBV19|TRBJ2-7
CASTRTGTGTYEQYF
TGTGCCAGTACCAGGACCGGGACAGGAACCTACGAGCAGTACTTC
>TRBD1|few|TRBV3-1/TRBV3-2|TRBJ2-1
CASSPGTGPHNEQFF
TGTGCCAGCAGCCCCGGGACAGGGCCCCACAATGAGCAGTTCTTC
>TRBD2|NA|TRBV13|TRBJ2-5
CASSLLAGGLADVQETQYF
TGTGCCAGCAGCTTACTAGCGGGAGGACTAGCTGATGTTCAAGAGACCCAGTACTTC
>NA|NA|TRBV5-6|TRBJ2-6
CASSWRGSGANVLTF
TGTGCCAGCAGCTGGAGGGGCTCTGGGGCCAACGTCCTGACTTTC
>NA|NA|TRBV2|TRBJ2-6
CASSDPGTSGANVLTF
TGTGCCAGCAGTGATCCAGGAACCTCTGGGGCCAACGTCCTGACTTTC
>TRBD2|NA|TRBV7-2|TRBJ2-5
CASRTSGGETQYF
TGTGCCAGCAGAACTAGCGGGGGGGAGACCCAGTACTTC
>TRBD2|NA|TRBV12-3/TRBV12-4|TRBJ2-5
CASERGSQETQYF
TGTGCCAGCGAGCGGGGCTCCCAAGAGACCCAGTACTTC
>TRBD2|NA|TRBV28|TRBJ2-1
CASSNVAGGGNEQFF
TGTGCCAGCAGTAACGTAGCGGGAGGGGGCAATGAGCAGTTCTTC
>TRBD2|NA|TRBV24-1|TRBJ2-1
CATRTSGSSYNEQFF
TGTGCCACCAGGACTAGCGGGAGCTCCTACAATGAGCAGTTCTTC
>NA|NA|TRBV7-2|TRBJ1-1
CASSFPGSSTEAFF
TGTGCCAGCAGCTTCCCCGGGTCGAGCACTGAAGCTTTCTTT
>TRBD2|NA|TRBV5-4|TRBJ2-2
CASSLGGGRTGELFF
TGTGCCAGCAGCTTGGGCGGGGGTCGCACCGGGGAGCTGTTTTTT
>NA|NA|TRBV11-2|TRBJ2-5
CASSSGTETQYF
TGTGCCAGCAGCTCGGGGACTGAGACCCAGTACTTC
>NA|NA|TRBV2|TRBJ2-7
CASSESLGSYEQYF
TGTGCCAGCAGTGAAAGCCTAGGTTCCTACGAGCAGTACTTC
>TRBD1|NA|TRBV18|TRBJ2-3
CASSVGQGGTDTQYF
TGTGCCAGCTCAGTGGGACAGGGGGGCACAGATACGCAGTATTTT
>NA|NA|TRBV11-3|TRBJ2-7
CASSLELGGEQYF
TGTGCCAGCAGCTTAGAATTAGGGGGCGAGCAGTACTTC
>NA|NA|TRBV2|TRBJ1-4
CASSEWGVSGEKLFF
TGTGCCAGCAGTGAATGGGGGGTATCGGGCGAAAAACTGTTTTTT
>NA|once|TRBV9|TRBJ1-4
CASSVGPGEKLFF
TGTGCCAGCAGCGTAGGCCCAGGTGAAAAACTGTTTTTT
>NA|NA|TRBV5-4|TRBJ2-5
CASSLAQTNQETQYF
TGTGCCAGCAGCTTGGCCCAGACTAACCAAGAGACCCAGTACTTC
>NA|NA|TRBV5-4|TRBJ2-7
CASSWERGSSYEQYF
TGTGCCAGCAGCTGGGAACGGGGGAGCTCCTACGAGCAGTACTTC